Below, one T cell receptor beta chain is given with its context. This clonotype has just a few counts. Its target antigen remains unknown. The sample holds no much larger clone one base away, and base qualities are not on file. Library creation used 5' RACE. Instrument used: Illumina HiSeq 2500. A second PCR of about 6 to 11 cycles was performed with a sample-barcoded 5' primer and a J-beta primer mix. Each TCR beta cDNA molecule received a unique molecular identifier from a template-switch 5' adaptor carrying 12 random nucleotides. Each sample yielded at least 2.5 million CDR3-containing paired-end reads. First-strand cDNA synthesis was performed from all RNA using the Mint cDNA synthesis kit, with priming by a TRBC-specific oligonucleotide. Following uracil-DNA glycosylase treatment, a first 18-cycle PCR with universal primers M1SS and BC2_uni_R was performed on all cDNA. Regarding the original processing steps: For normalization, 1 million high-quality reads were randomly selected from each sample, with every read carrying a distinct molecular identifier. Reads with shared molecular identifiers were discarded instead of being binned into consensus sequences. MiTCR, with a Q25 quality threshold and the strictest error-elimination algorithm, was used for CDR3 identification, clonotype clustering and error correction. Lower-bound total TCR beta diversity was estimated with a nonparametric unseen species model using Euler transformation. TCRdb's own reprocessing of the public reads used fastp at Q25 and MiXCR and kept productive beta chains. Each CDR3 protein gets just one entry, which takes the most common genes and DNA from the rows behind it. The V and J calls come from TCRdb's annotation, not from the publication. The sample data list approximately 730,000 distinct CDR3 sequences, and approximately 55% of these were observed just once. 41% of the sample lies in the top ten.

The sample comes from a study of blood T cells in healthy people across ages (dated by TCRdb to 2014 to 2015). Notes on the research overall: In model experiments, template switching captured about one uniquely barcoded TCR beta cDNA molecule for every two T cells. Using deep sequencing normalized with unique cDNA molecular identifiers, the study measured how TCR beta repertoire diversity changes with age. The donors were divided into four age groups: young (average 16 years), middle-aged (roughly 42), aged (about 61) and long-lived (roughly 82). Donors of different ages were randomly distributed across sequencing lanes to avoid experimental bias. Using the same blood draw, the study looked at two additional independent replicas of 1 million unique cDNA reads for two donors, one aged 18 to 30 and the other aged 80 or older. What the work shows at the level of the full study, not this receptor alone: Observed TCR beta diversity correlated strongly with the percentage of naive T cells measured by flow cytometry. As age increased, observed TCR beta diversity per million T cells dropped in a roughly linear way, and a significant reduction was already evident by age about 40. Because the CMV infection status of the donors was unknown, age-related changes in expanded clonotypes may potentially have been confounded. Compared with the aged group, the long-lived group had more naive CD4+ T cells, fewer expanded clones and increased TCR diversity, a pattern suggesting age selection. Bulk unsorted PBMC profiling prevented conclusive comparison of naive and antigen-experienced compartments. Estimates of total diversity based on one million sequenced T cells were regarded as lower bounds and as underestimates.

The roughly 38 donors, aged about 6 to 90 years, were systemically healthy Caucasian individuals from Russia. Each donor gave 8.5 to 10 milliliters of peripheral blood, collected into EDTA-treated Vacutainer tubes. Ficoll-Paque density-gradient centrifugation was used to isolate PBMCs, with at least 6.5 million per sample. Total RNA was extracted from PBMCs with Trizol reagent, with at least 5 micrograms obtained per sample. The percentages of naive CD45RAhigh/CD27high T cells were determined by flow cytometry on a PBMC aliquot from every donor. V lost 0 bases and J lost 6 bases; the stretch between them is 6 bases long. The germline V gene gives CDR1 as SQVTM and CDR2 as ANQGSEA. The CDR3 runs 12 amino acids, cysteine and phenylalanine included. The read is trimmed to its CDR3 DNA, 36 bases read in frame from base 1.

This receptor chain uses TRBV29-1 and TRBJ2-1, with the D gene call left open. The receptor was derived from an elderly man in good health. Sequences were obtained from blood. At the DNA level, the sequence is TGCAGCGTTGAAGAGCTGGGCAATGAGCAGTTCTTC. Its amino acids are CSVEELGNEQFF.